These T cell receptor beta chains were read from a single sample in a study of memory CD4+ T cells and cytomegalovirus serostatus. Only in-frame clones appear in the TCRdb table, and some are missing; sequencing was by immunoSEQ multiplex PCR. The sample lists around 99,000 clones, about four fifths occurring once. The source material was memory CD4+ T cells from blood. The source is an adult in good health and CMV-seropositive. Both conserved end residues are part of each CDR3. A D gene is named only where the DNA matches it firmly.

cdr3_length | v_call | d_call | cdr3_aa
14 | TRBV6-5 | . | CASSYGQGYEKLFF
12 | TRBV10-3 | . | CAISERGGGYTF
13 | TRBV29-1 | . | CSVCLGVNTEAFF
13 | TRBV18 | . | CASSFRFEETQYF
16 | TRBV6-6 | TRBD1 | CASRRPSTGGRHEQFF
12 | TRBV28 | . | CASSLVNTEAFF
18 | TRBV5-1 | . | CASSLELAALGTYNEQFF
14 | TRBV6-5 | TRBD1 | CASSSTGGNGGYTF
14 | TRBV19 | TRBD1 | CASRKDRGANEQYF
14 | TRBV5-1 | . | CASRPPGGLETQYF
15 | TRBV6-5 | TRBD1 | CASNYRWTGGNEQFF
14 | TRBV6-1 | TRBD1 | CASDQGAGNQPQHF
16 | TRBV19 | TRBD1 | CASSIAVGQGQSPQHF
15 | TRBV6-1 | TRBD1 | CASTRGTGRNTEAFF
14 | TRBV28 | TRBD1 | CASRAGQMNTEAFF
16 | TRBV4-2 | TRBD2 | CASSQSSGRDTGELFF
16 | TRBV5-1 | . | CASSLDGGTVSYEQYF
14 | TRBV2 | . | CASSELRDASPQHF
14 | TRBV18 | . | CASSPGGMNTEAFF
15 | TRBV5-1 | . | CASSLGGFGNNEQFF
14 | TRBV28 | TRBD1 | CASSLSGGGNTQYF
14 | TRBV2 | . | CASRGGGGNTEAFF
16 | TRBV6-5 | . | CASSSPGLAGANVLTF
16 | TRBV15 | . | CATSRPWLPTGYGYTF
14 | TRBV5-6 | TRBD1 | CASSIGQGVSGYTF
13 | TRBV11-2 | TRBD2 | CASSLALAYEQYF
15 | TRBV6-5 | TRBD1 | CASSARDRVDYEQYF
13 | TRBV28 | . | CASSLWKGNEQYF
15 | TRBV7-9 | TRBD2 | CASSSGLVMANEQFF
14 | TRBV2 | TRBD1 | CASSRGRQGLEQYF
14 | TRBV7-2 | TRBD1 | CASSFGQGAMAQYF
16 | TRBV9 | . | CASSPPTMVGGNTIYF
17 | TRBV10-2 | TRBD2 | CASSELLGGRIRNEQFF
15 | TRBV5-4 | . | CASSLSVRGDYGYTF
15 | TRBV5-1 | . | CASASMDRRLDTQYF
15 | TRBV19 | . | CASSLSGLNTGELFF
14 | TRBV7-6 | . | CAVGLGRANEKLFF
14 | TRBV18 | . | CASSLSGAQETQYF
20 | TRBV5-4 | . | CASSPAGKMTVRGMNTEAFF
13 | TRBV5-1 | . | CASSLDGRYGYTF